The rows below give T cell receptor beta chains drawn from one sample of a study of CD8 T cells in Susac syndrome. In TCRdb, the immunoSEQ multiplex PCR reads were re-called with MiXCR into one record per CDR3 protein. This table holds under 85,000 distinct CDR3 sequences, 90% to 95% found once. The sample was CD8+ T cells from PBMCs. All receptors derive from a human donor with Susac syndrome. The conserved cysteine and the conserved F or W are not part of the CDR3 here. A clone size is listed for some rows: how often the clone was seen (once, few, many), or a class if it is expanded.

abundance,j_gene,v_gene,len,CDR3aa
NA,TRBJ1-6,TRBV7-2,13,ASSLVGPPNSPLH
NA,TRBJ2-5,TRBV9,11,ASSEPSQETQY
NA,TRBJ1-5,TRBV27,15,ASSLRGTVDSNQPQH
NA,TRBJ2-7,TRBV3-1,13,ASSQVASGGGEQY
NA,TRBJ2-1,TRBV5-6,13,ASSRTGESYNEQF
NA,TRBJ1-2,TRBV28,13,ASRENPGTPYGYT
NA,TRBJ1-5,TRBV20-1,13,SASPDRISNQPQH
NA,TRBJ2-7,TRBV20-1,13,SAPGLGQGLIEQY
NA,TRBJ1-2,TRBV25-1,11,ASRGLDNYGYT
once,TRBJ1-1,TRBV7-9,13,ASSLLYGRRTEAF
NA,TRBJ2-3,TRBV25-1,14,ASSDGLAGITDTQY
NA,TRBJ2-3,TRBV2,16,ASTVERGGGGGTDTQY
NA,TRBJ2-1,TRBV20-1,13,SAAQGGFPYNEQF
NA,TRBJ2-2,TRBV27,12,ASSPQIFTGELF
NA,TRBJ2-7,TRBV6-2/TRBV6-3,13,ASSYGRITHLEQY
NA,TRBJ2-3,TRBV4-2,13,ASSQETRRADTQY
NA,TRBJ2-1,TRBV7-2,16,ASSSRLAGGGSYNEQF
NA,TRBJ2-5,TRBV18,12,ASSPLQGQETQY
NA,TRBJ2-7,TRBV12-3/TRBV12-4,11,ASSLEGTYEQY
NA,TRBJ1-2,TRBV20-1,9,SARPLNGYT
NA,TRBJ2-5,TRBV11-2,12,ASSLRAGQETQY
NA,TRBJ2-1,TRBV27,11,ASGFSSYNEQF
NA,TRBJ2-1,TRBV20-1,14,SAREFGASSYNEQF
NA,TRBJ2-2,TRBV9,11,ASSVRFAGELF
NA,TRBJ2-1,TRBV7-9,12,ATDTGSSYNEQF
NA,TRBJ2-2,TRBV7-6,14,ASSLNRPENTGELF
NA,TRBJ2-1,TRBV20-1,12,SATQGLTYNEQF
once,TRBJ1-1,TRBV7-2,12,ASSHYSTGTEAF
NA,TRBJ2-2,TRBV7-2,11,ASSLMGTGELF
few,TRBJ2-5,TRBV12-3/TRBV12-4,9,ASSLRETQY
NA,TRBJ2-6,TRBV18,14,ASSLRETPGANVLT
NA,TRBJ2-3,TRBV6-6,11,ASRTGYTDTQY
NA,TRBJ2-5,TRBV28,13,ASSSPGTLGETQY
NA,TRBJ2-3,TRBV7-2,12,ASSPSLSTDTQY
NA,TRBJ1-1,TRBV6-2/TRBV6-3,15,ASSYSEPGRMGTEAF